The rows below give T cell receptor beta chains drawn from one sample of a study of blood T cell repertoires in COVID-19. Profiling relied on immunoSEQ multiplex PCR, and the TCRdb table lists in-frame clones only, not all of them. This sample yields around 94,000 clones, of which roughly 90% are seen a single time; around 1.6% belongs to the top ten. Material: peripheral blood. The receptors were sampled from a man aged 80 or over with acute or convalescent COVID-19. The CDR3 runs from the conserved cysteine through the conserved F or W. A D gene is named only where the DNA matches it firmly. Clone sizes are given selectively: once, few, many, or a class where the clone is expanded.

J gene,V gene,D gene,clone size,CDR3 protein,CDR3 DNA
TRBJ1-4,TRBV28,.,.,CASSLAPSFEKLFF,TGTGCCAGCAGTTTGGCACCCTCATTTGAAAAACTGTTTTTT
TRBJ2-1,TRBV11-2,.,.,CASSPGRGLNEQFF,TGTGCCAGCAGCCCGGGGCGGGGCCTCAATGAGCAGTTCTTC
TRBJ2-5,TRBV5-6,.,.,CASSSLARTGEETQYF,TGTGCCAGCAGCTCACTTGCTAGGACGGGAGAAGAGACCCAGTACTTC
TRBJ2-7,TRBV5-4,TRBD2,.,CASSVQLASDEQYF,TGTGCCAGCAGCGTCCAACTAGCGTCCGACGAGCAGTACTTC
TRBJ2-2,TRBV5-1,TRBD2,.,CASSPSGRAVSGELFF,TGCGCCAGCAGCCCGAGCGGGAGGGCCGTATCCGGGGAGCTGTTTTTT
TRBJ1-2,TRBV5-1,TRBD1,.,CASSLAQTGAGYTF,TGCGCCAGCAGCTTGGCCCAGACAGGGGCGGGCTACACCTTC
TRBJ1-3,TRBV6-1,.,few,CASSASTALVSGNTIYF,TGTGCCAGCAGTGCTTCGACAGCGCTTGTCTCTGGAAACACCATATATTTT
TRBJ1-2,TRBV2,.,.,CASSRNYGYTF,TGTGCCAGCAGTCGTAACTATGGCTACACCTTC
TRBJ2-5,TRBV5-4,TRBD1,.,CASSFPDRVETQYF,TGTGCCAGCAGCTTCCCGGACAGGGTGGAGACCCAGTACTTC
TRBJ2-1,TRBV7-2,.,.,CASSLGAAGGRGEQFF,TGTGCCAGCAGCTTAGGTGCAGCGGGTGGAAGAGGGGAGCAGTTCTTC
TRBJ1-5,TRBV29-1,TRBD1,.,CSVGTGNQPQHF,TGCAGCGTTGGGACAGGGAATCAGCCCCAGCATTTT
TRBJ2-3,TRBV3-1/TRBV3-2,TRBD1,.,CASSQEGTRDSYTDTQYF,TGTGCCAGCAGCCAAGAGGGGACACGGGACAGCTACACAGATACGCAGTATTTT
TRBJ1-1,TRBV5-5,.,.,CASSLAGALRNTEAFF,TGTGCCAGCAGCTTGGCAGGGGCCCTACGGAACACTGAAGCTTTCTTT
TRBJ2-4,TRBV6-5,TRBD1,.,CASRGTVPYF,TGTGCCAGCAGGGGGACAGTCCCGTACTTC
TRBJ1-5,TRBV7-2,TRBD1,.,CASSLDRGEQPQHF,TGTGCCAGCAGCTTAGACAGGGGGGAGCAGCCCCAGCATTTT
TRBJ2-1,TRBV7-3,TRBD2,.,CASSAQRGYYNEQFF,TGTGCCAGCAGCGCCCAGCGGGGCTACTACAATGAGCAGTTCTTC
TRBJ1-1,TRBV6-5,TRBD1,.,CASSWGQGVGAEAFF,TGTGCCAGCAGTTGGGGACAGGGGGTCGGGGCTGAAGCTTTCTTT
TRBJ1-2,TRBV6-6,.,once,CASSYSTGNYGYTF,TGTGCCAGCAGTTACTCGACAGGAAACTATGGCTACACCTTC
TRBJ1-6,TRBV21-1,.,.,CASSKRGQGNSPLHF,TGTGCCAGCAGCAAAAGGGGACAGGGTAATTCACCCCTCCACTTT
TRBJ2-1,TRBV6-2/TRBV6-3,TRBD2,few,CASSRSRSGRNRNEQFF,TGTGCCAGCAGTAGGTCCCGTAGCGGGAGGAACCGGAATGAGCAGTTCTTC
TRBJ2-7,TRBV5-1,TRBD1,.,CASSLVQGAGEQYF,TGCGCCAGCAGCTTGGTCCAGGGGGCAGGCGAGCAGTACTTC
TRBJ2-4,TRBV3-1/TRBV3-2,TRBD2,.,CASSQRTSGSIKNIQYF,TGTGCCAGCAGCCAAAGGACTAGCGGGAGTATCAAAAACATTCAGTACTTC
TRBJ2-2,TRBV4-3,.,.,CASSQVSGELFF,TGCGCCAGCAGCCAAGTGTCAGGGGAGCTGTTTTTT
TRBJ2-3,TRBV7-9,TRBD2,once,CASSSTTSGYTDTQYF,TGTGCCAGCAGCTCGACGACTAGCGGCTACACAGATACGCAGTATTTT
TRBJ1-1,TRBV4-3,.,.,CASSIRSGSTEAFF,TGCGCCAGCAGCATCCGCTCGGGGAGCACTGAAGCTTTCTTT
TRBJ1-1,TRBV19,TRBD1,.,CASSTDRGSNTEAFF,TGTGCCAGTAGTACGGACAGGGGTTCGAACACTGAAGCTTTCTTT
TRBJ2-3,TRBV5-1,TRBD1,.,CASRSWTGGADTQYF,TGCGCCAGCAGGTCCTGGACAGGTGGCGCAGATACGCAGTATTTT
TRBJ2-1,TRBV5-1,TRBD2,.,CASSLLLADNEQFF,TGCGCCAGCAGCTTGCTCCTAGCGGACAATGAGCAGTTCTTC
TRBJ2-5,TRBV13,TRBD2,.,CASSSLLSQVAGRQETQYF,TGTGCCAGCAGCTCCCTTCTAAGTCAGGTAGCGGGCCGACAAGAGACCCAGTACTTC
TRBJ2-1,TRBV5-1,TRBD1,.,CASSLGTGDYNEQFF,TGCGCCAGCAGCTTAGGGACAGGGGATTACAATGAGCAGTTCTTC
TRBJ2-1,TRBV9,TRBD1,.,CASRGQPDNEQFF,TGTGCCAGCAGGGGACAGCCAGACAATGAGCAGTTCTTC